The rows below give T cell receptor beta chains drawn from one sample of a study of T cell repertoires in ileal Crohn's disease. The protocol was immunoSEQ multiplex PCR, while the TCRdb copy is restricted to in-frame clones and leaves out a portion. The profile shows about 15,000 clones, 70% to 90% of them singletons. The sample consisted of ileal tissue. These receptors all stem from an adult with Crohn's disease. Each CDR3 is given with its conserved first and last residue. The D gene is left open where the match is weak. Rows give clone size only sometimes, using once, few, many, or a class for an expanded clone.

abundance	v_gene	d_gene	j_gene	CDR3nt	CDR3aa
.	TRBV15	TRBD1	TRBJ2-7	TGTGCCACCAGCAGAGATCGAGGACAGGAGCACTTC	CATSRDRGQEHF
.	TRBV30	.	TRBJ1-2	TGTGCCTGGTCAGTCGCCCGGGGTGGCTACACCTTC	CAWSVARGGYTF
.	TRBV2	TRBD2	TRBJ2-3	TGTGCCAGCAGCGAAGGCGGACTAGCGGTAGATACGCAGTATTTT	CASSEGGLAVDTQYF
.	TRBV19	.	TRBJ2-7	TGTGCCAGTAGTCATAGAGGCGGGGCAAACGAGCAGTACTTC	CASSHRGGANEQYF
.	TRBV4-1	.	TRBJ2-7	TGCGCCAGCAGCCAAGAGGCTGGAGACGCTGGGTCTCGGCAGTACTTC	CASSQEAGDAGSRQYF
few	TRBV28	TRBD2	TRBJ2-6	TGTGCCGTCCGGGACTACAACTCTGGGGCCAACGTCCTGACTTTC	CAVRDYNSGANVLTF
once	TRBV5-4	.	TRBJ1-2	TGTGAGCGGAGGGATAACTATGGCTACACCTTC	CERRDNYGYTF
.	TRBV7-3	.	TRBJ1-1	TGTGCCAGCAGCTTCGGTACAGGGTACGCTGAAGCTTTCTTT	CASSFGTGYAEAFF
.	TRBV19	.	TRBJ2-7	TGTGCCAGTAGTATAGTGGCTAGCAGCACTTACGAGCAGTACTTC	CASSIVASSTYEQYF
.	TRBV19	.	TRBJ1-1	TGTGCCAGTAGTATAGGGGGCGCGAACACTGAAGCTTTCTTT	CASSIGGANTEAFF
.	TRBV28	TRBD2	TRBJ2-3	TGTGCCAGCAGTCCATTAGCGGGAAAAGGCACAGATACGCAGTATTTT	CASSPLAGKGTDTQYF
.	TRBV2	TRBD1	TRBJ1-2	TGTGCCAGCAGTGACCGACAGGGTGGTGGCTACACCTTC	CASSDRQGGGYTF
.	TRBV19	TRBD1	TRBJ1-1	TGTGCCAGTAGTATATCCCTTACACAGGGGGCAGAAGCTTTCTTT	CASSISLTQGAEAFF
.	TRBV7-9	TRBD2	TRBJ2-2	TGTGCCAGCAGCTTAGGGATGACTAGCTCGCACACCGGGGAGCTGTTTTTT	CASSLGMTSSHTGELFF
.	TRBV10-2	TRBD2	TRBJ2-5	TGCGCCAGCAGTGACCTCGAAGCGAGCGGGAGGCCGGAGACCCAGTACTTC	CASSDLEASGRPETQYF
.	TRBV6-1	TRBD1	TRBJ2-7	TGCGCCAGCAGTGCGGGACAGGGTTGGGAGCAGTACTTC	CASSAGQGWEQYF
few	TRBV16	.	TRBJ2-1	TGTGCCAGCAGCCAAGGAGTTATGGATGAGCAGTTCTTC	CASSQGVMDEQFF
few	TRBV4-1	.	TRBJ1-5	TGCGCCAGCAGCCAAGACGAGTTGTCAAATCAGCCCCAGCATTTT	CASSQDELSNQPQHF
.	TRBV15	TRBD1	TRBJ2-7	TGTGCCACCAGCAGAGGTACAGGGGTTGGCGACGAGCAGTACTTC	CATSRGTGVGDEQYF
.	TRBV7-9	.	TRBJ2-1	TGTGCCAGCAGCTTAGGGGGAGTAGCGGAGAACTACAATGAGCAGTTCTTC	CASSLGGVAENYNEQFF
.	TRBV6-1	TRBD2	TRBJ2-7	TGTGCCAGCAGGGAACTAGCGGGAGTAATGTACGAGCAGTACTTC	CASRELAGVMYEQYF
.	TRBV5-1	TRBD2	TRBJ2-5	TGCGCCAGCAGCTACGCGGGAGCATCTGAAAAGACCCAGTACTTC	CASSYAGASEKTQYF
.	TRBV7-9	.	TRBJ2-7	TGTGCCAGCAGCTTAGAGGGAGGCTCCTACGAGCAGTACTTC	CASSLEGGSYEQYF
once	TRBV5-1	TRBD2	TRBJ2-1	TGCGCCAGCAGCCTAAGGACTAGCGGGAGAGCTTATGAGCAGTTCTTC	CASSLRTSGRAYEQFF
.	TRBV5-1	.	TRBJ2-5	TGCGCCAGCAGCCGTGGTGACAGAGGACAAGAGACCCAGTACTTC	CASSRGDRGQETQYF
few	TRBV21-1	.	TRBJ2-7	TGTGCCAGCAGCAAAGGATCGGCTAGCGGGAGGATGCACGAGCAGTACTTC	CASSKGSASGRMHEQYF
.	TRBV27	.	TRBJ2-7	TGTGCCAGCAGTTTAGGGGCGCCGAGCTCCTACGAGCAGTACTTC	CASSLGAPSSYEQYF
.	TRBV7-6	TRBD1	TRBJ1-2	TGTGCCAGCAGCTTATACCCGGGACAGAACTATGGCTACACCTTC	CASSLYPGQNYGYTF
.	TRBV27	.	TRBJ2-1	TGTGCCAGCACCCTACTCAATGAGCAGTTCTTC	CASTLLNEQFF
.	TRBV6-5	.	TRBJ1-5	TGTGCCAGCAGAATACAGTTAAATAGCAATCAGCCCCAGCATTTT	CASRIQLNSNQPQHF
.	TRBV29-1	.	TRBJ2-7	TGCAGCGTCGCTGGGACACCCTACGAGCGGTACTTC	CSVAGTPYERYF
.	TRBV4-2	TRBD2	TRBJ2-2	TGTGCCAGCAGCCAAGAGGGGACTAGCGGGAGGTGGAACACCGGGGAGCTGTTTTTT	CASSQEGTSGRWNTGELFF
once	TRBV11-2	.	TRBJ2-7	TGTGCCAGCAGCTATGGGGGGGGCTCGTACGAGCAGTACTTC	CASSYGGGSYEQYF
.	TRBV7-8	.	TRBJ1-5	TGTGCCAGCAGCCGAGGGATAGGAAGCAATCAGCCCCAGCATTTT	CASSRGIGSNQPQHF
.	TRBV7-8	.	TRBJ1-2	TGTGCCAGCAGCTTAGCAACAGGGTCTTCCTATGGCTACACCTTC	CASSLATGSSYGYTF
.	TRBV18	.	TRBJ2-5	TGTGCCAGCTCACGTAGCAGGGTGCAAGAGACCCAGTACTTC	CASSRSRVQETQYF
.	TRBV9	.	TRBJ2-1	TGTGCCAGCAGCGCACTGGGAGGCTTCAACAATGAGCAGTTCTTC	CASSALGGFNNEQFF
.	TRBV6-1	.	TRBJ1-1	TGTGCCAGCAGTGAAGGGGCCAACACTGAAGCTTTCTTT	CASSEGANTEAFF
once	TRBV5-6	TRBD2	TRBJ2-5	TGTGCCAGCAGCTTGGCCGTCGGGGGGAGGAACTTC	CASSLAVGGRNF
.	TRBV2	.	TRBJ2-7	TGTGCCAGCAGTGAACAGCGTTCAAGCTACGAGCAGTACTTC	CASSEQRSSYEQYF
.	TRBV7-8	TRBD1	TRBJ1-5	TGTGCCAGCAGCCCCGGGACAGGGACGGGTCAGCCCCAGCATTTT	CASSPGTGTGQPQHF
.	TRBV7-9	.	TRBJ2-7	TGTGCCAGCAGCTTAGGGCTAGCGTCCTACGAGCAGTACTTC	CASSLGLASYEQYF
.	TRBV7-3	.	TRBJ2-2	TGTGCCAGCAGCCGCAGGGGGGACACCGGGGAGCTGTTTTTT	CASSRRGDTGELFF
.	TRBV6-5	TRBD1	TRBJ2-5	TGTGCCAGCAGTCTCCAGGGGGAAGGACAAGAGACCCAGTACTTC	CASSLQGEGQETQYF
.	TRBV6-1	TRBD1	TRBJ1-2	TGTGCCAGCAGTGAGGGGACGTACAGGGGGACCTATGGCTACACCTTC	CASSEGTYRGTYGYTF
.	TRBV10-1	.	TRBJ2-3	TGCGCCAGCAGTGAGTTCAGGATTAGCACAGATACGCAGTATTTT	CASSEFRISTDTQYF
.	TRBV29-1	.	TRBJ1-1	TGCAGCGTTGAACCGAGGAGTCTGATGAACACTGAAGCTTTCTTT	CSVEPRSLMNTEAFF
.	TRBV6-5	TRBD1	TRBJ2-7	TGTGCCAGCATAGGGTTACGGGACAGGGAAAACGAGCAGTACTTC	CASIGLRDRENEQYF
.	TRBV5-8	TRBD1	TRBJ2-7	TGTGCCAGCAGCCGACAGGGTATCGTGTTAAACGAGCAGTACTTC	CASSRQGIVLNEQYF
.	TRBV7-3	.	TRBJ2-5	TGTGCCAGCAGCTTATACCAGGGAGAGACCCAGTACTTC	CASSLYQGETQYF
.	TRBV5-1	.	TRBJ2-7	TGCGCCAGCAGCTCGTCCCCAGGTGAGCAGTACTTC	CASSSSPGEQYF
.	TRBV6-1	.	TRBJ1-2	TGTGCCAGCACCAAGACAGGCCGCAGTGGCTACACCTTC	CASTKTGRSGYTF